The source of this T cell receptor (beta chain) is a study of regulatory T cells in long-lasting Graves disease. Investigators prepared the TCR beta libraries by applying iRepertoire HTBI primers and Arm-PCR of CDR3 regions. TCRdb reprocessed the multiplex PCR reads with MiXCR, giving one entry per CDR3 protein. Of about 540,000 distinct CDR3 sequences in the sample, approximately 15% were seen once. The table lists this clonotype with a few counts. As to time point: newly diagnosed GD, antithyroid drugs for less than 3 months. The TCR library was prepared using RNA isolated from PBMCs. This sample was shared with a second study, whose subject was T cells in Graves' hyperthyroidism and ophthalmopathy.

This TCR came from a man aged 25 to 45 with Graves disease. The specimen was peripheral blood mononuclear cells (PBMCs), collected at new diagnosis, from a patient treated with antithyroid drugs.

Here the CDR3 DNA reads TGTGCCAGCAGCTTAGCAGGTAACAACTACGAGCAGTACTTC. It specifies CASSLAGNNYEQYF. This chain connects TRBV11-2 to TRBJ2-7; D is unclear. The V end was cut by 1 base, the J end by 3 bases, with 10 bases between. Germline loops: CDR1 SGHAT, CDR2 FQNNGV. This CDR3 comprises 14 residues.